Following are 14 T cell receptor beta chains from one sample sequenced in a study of shared clonotypes between healthy human individuals. Data came from immunoSEQ multiplex PCR; TCRdb stores just in-frame clones and leaves some out. This sample has 2 million to 3 million clones, with 93% found just once. The sequenced sample was naive CD4+ T cells from PBMCs. Subset in this sample: CD45RA+ positively selected. The receptor set was obtained from a man aged 18 to 30 in good health. Some clones in this sample may be carry-over from other donors' samples.

This clone occurred once. J is TRBJ1-1 and V is TRBV19; no firm D call. Germline V CDR1 and CDR2: LNHDA, SQIVND (reference sequence). The ends were cut back, 10 bases at V and 5 bases at J, with 14 bases in the middle. The CDR3 consists of 12 residues. For the CDR3, the DNA is TGTGCCACCCACGACCGAGGGACTGAAGCTTTCTTT. Translated: CATHDRGTEAFF.

In its sample, this clone was seen a few times. The J gene is TRBJ1-1, the V gene TRBV6-6, with D possibly TRBD1 on 5 matching bases. The V and J ends lost 5 bases and 4 bases respectively, with 8 bases between them. The CDR3 extends over 12 amino acids. Germline lookup yields CDR1 MNHNY and CDR2 SVGAGI (reference sequence). CDR3 amino acids: CASSAGPTEAFF. The CDR3, as DNA: TGTGCCAGCAGTGCAGGGCCCACTGAAGCTTTCTTT.

V gene TRBV6-1 combines with J gene TRBJ1-3; D possibly corresponds to TRBD1 (5 bases). Germline V gene data show CDR1 as MNHNS and CDR2 as SASEGT. The CDR3 totals 12 residues. V lost 6 bases and J lost 14, with 17 bases in between. The CDR3 nucleotides read TGTGCCAGCAGCTTGCCTGAGACAGAGTTATATTTT. Translated: CASSLPETELYF.

The genes are TRBV30 and TRBJ2-3, with D perhaps given as TRBD1 or TRBD2 (5 bases each). The CDR3 runs 16 residues. CDR1 GTSNPN and CDR2 SVGIG come from the germline V gene (reference sequence). V lost 0 bases and J 0 bases, leaving 13 bases between the germline ends. The CDR3 DNA is TGTGCCTGGAGTGTAGGGGCTAGCCCTAGCACAGATACGCAGTATTTT. Residues: CAWSVGASPSTDTQYF.

The genes are TRBV25-1 and TRBJ2-1; 13 nucleotides line up with TRBD2. The CDR3 loop spans 18 amino acids. J gave up 3 bases and V 8 bases, and 13 bases lay outside the gene matches. Looked up from germline, CDR1 is MGHDK and CDR2 is SYGVNS. In DNA form, the CDR3 reads TGTGCCAGCTCCCTCACTAGCGGGAGGGGGCCCTACTACAATGAGCAGTTCTTC. This gives the protein CASSLTSGRGPYYNEQFF. Full variable domain (missing parts from reference TRBV25-1 and TRBJ2-1): EADIYQTPRYLVIGTGKKITLECSQTMGHDKMYWYQQDPGMELHLIHYSYGVNSTEKGDLSSESTVSRIRTEHFPLTLESARPSHTSQYLCASSLTSGRGPYYNEQFFGPGTRLTVL.

V and J are TRBV5-1 and TRBJ2-2; 12 bases fit TRBD2. The germline V gene has CDR1 SGHRS and CDR2 YFSETQ. J was trimmed by 7 bases and V by 7 bases; bases with no gene match: 11. This CDR3 is built from 16 residues. The CDR3 DNA follows: TGCGCCAGCCGCGGATCTAGCGGGAGGGTACACGGGGAGCTGTTTTTT. It is translated as CASRGSSGRVHGELFF.

The CDR3 is CASSTTGQGPYEQYF. CDR3 bases: TGTGCCAGCAGTACAACGGGACAGGGGCCCTACGAGCAGTACTTC. The chain joins TRBV28 to TRBJ2-7; 10 bases fit TRBD1. V trimming: 5 bases; J trimming: 2 bases; junction bases outside the gene matches: 6. Germline CDR1 reads MDHEN; CDR2 reads SYDVKM. This CDR3 spans 15 amino acids.

The V gene is TRBV6-1, the J gene TRBJ2-5; 9 nucleotides line up with TRBD1. The CDR3 has 14 residues. Germline V CDR1 and CDR2: MNHNS, SASEGT. V lost 4 bases and J lost 5; bases outside the gene matches: 5. The CDR3 region has the DNA TGTGCCAGCAGTGCGGACAGGGGAGGGGAGACCCAGTACTTC. This encodes CASSADRGGETQYF.

V and J are TRBV7-3 and TRBJ2-7; a possible D gene is TRBD2 (6 bases). This CDR3 has 14 residues. CDR1 and CDR2 from the germline V gene are SGHTA and FQGTGA. Trimming took 4 bases from V and 4 from J, leaving 14 bases between them. The CDR3 DNA reads as TGTGCCAGCAGCTCAGACGGGAGTAGGTACGAGCAGTACTTC. Its protein is CASSSDGSRYEQYF. Complete variable domain (other parts from reference TRBV7-3 and TRBJ2-7): GAGVSQTPSNKVTEKGKYVELRCDPISGHTALYWYRQSLGQGPEFLIYFQGTGAADDSGLPNDRFFAVRPEGSVSTLKIQRTERGDSAVYLCASSSDGSRYEQYFGPGTRLTVT.

The chain joins TRBV7-2 to TRBJ2-2; unclear D gene. There are 13 residues in the CDR3. Germline V gene sequence: CDR1 SGHTA, CDR2 FQGNSA. Trimming took 6 bases from V and 5 from J, leaving 10 bases between them. The CDR3 sequence is CASRKVATGELFF. The CDR3 DNA reads as TGTGCCAGCAGGAAAGTAGCTACCGGGGAGCTGTTTTTT.

The chain recombines TRBV7-2 with TRBJ1-3; possibly TRBD1 for D (6 bases). V was trimmed by 5 bases and J by 4 bases, leaving 15 bases between them. CDR3 length equals 15 residues. The germline CDR1 and CDR2 sequences are SGHTA and FQGNSA. This chain's CDR3 is CASSGTRGIGNTIYF. In DNA, the CDR3 is TGTGCCAGCAGCGGAACGAGGGGGATCGGAAACACCATATATTTT.

This chain connects TRBV5-4 to TRBJ2-7, with D unclear. This CDR3 has 14 residues. The germline V gene encodes CDR1 SGHNT and CDR2 YYREEE (reference sequence). Trimming removed 3 bases at V and 5 bases at J, with 15 bases between. The CDR3 sequence: CASSSRTLAHEQYF. Here the CDR3 DNA reads TGTGCCAGCAGCTCCCGGACCCTGGCCCACGAGCAGTACTTC.

The chain is built from TRBV10-3 and TRBJ1-1, with D possibly being TRBD1 (6 bases). CDR3 length: 13 amino acids. With 7 bases removed from V and 2 bases from J, the gap between germline ends came to 11 bases. From germline, CDR1 is ENHRY and CDR2 SYGVKD. The CDR3 here is CAIKDRSNTEAFF. The CDR3, as DNA: TGTGCCATCAAAGACAGGAGTAACACTGAAGCTTTCTTT.

This chain uses TRBV7-8 with TRBJ2-7, with 12 bases identical to TRBD2. CDR3 length: 16 amino acids. The trim removed 6 bases at V and 3 bases at J, leaving 9 bases unmatched. Germline CDR1 reads SGHVS; CDR2 reads FQNEAQ. The CDR3 coding sequence is TGTGCCAGCAGAAAAAGGACTAGCGGGAACATCTACGAGCAGTACTTC. Translation gives CASRKRTSGNIYEQYF.